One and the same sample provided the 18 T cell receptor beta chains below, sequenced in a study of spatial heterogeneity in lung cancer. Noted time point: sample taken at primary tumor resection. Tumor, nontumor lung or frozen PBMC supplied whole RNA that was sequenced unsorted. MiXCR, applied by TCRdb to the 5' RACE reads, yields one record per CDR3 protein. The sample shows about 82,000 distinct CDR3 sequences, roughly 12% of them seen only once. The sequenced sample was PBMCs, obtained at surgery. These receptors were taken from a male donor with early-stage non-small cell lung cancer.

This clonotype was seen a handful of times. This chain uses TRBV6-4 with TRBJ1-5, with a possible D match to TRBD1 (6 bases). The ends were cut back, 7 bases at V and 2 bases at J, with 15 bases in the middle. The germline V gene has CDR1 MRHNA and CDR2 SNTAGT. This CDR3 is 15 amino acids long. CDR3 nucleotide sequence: TGTGCCAGCATTGGATGGACAGCCGGCAATCAGCCCCAGCATTTT. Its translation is CASIGWTAGNQPQHF.

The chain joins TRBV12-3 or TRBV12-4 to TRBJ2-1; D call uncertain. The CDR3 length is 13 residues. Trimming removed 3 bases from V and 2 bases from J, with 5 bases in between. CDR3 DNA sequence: TGTGCCAGCAGTTTCAGTGCCTACAATGAGCAGTTCTTC. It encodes CASSFSAYNEQFF.

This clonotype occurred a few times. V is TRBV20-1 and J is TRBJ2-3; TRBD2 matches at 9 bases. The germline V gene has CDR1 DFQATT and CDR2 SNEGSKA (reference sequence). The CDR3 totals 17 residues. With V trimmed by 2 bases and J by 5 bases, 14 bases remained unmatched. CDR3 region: CSARFPPAGGPEDTQYF. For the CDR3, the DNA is TGCAGTGCTAGATTCCCCCCGGCGGGAGGGCCGGAAGATACGCAGTATTTT.

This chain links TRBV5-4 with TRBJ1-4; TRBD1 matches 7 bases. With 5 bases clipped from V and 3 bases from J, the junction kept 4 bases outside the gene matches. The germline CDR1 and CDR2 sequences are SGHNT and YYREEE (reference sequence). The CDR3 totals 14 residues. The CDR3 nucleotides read TGTGCCAGCAGTGGGCAGGGGGCTAATGAAAAACTGTTTTTT. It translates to CASSGQGANEKLFF.

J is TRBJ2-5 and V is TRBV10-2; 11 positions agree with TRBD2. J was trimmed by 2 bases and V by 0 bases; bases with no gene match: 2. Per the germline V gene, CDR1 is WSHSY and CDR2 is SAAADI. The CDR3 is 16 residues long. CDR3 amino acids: CASSESLAGAQETQYF. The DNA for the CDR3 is TGCGCCAGCAGTGAGTCACTAGCGGGGGCACAAGAGACCCAGTACTTC.

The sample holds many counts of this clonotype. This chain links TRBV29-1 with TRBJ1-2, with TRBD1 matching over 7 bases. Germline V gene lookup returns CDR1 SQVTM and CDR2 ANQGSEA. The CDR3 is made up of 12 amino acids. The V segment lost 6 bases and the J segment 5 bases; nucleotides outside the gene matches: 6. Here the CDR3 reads CSVLQGPYGYTF. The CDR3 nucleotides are TGCAGCGTGCTACAGGGGCCTTATGGCTACACCTTC. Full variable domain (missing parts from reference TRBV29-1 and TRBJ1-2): SAVISQKPSRDICQRGTSLTIQCQVDSQVTMMFWYRQQPGQSLTLIATANQGSEATYESGFVIDKFPISRPNLTFSTLTVSNMSPEDSSIYLCSVLQGPYGYTFGSGTRLTVV.

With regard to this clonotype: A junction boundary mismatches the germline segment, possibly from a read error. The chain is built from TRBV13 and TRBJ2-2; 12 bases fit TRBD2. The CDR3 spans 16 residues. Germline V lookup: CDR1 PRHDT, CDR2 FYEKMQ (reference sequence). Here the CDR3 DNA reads TGTGCCAGCAGCCTAGGACTAGCGGGAAACGCCGGGGAGCTGTTTTTT. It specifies CASSLGLAGNAGELFF.

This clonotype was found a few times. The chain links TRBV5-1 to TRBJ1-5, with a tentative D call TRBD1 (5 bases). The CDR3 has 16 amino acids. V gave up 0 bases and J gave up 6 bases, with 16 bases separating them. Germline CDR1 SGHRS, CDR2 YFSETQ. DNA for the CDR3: TGCGCCAGCAGCTTGGTGCCGGGGGTGGAAATTCAGCCCCAGCATTTT. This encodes CASSLVPGVEIQPQHF.

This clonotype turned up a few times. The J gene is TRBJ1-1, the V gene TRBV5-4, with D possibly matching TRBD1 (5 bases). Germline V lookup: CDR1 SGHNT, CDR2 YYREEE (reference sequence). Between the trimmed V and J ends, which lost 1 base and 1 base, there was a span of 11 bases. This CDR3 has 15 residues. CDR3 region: CASSLLKGRNTEAFF. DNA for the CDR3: TGTGCCAGCAGCTTGCTCAAGGGGAGGAACACTGAAGCTTTCTTT.

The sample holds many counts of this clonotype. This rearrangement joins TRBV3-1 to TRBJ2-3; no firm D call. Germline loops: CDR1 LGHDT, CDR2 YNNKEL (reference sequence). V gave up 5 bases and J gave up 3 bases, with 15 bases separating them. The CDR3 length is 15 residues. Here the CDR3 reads CASSLSELGTDTQYF. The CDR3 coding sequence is TGTGCCAGCAGCTTATCAGAGCTGGGGACAGATACGCAGTATTTT.

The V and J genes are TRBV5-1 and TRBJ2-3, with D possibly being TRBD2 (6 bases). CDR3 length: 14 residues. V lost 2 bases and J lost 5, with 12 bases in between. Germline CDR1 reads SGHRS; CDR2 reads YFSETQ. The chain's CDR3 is CASSLGGSKDTQYF. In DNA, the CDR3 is TGCGCCAGCAGCTTAGGAGGGTCCAAAGATACGCAGTATTTT.

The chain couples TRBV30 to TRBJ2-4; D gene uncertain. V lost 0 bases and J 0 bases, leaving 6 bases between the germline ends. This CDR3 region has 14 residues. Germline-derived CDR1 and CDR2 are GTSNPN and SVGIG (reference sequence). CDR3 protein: CAWSVGSAKNIQYF. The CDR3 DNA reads TGTGCCTGGAGTGTAGGGTCAGCCAAAAACATTCAGTACTTC.

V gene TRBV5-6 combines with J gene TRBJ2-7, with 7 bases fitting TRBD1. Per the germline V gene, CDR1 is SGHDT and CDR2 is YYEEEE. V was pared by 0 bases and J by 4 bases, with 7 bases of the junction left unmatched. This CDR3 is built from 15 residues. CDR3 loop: CASSLEGGHGYEQYF. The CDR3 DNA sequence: TGTGCCAGCAGCTTGGAAGGGGGCCATGGGTACGAGCAGTACTTC. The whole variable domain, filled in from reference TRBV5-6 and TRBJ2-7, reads DAGVTQSPTHLIKTRGQQVTLRCSPKSGHDTVSWYQQALGQGPQFIFQYYEEEERQRGNFPDRFSGHQFPNYSSELNVNALLLGDSALYLCASSLEGGHGYEQYFGPGTRLTVT.

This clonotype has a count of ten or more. The CDR3 DNA is TGCGCCAGCAGCTTCGGACTAGCGGGAGGTGGCCCCTACAATGAGCAGTTCTTC. This gives the protein CASSFGLAGGGPYNEQFF. The genes are TRBV5-1 and TRBJ2-1; 14 positions agree with TRBD2. There are 18 residues in the CDR3. Germline V gives CDR1 SGHRS, CDR2 YFSETQ. The V gene end was trimmed by 2 bases and the J gene end by 2 bases; junction bases not matched to a gene: 6.

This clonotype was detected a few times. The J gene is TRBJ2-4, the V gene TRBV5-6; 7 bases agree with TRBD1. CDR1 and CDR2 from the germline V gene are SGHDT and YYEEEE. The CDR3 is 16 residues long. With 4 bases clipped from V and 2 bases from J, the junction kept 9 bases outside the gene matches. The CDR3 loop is CASSARGPSSKNIQYF. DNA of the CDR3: TGTGCCAGCAGCGCAAGGGGGCCGAGTTCCAAAAACATTCAGTACTTC.

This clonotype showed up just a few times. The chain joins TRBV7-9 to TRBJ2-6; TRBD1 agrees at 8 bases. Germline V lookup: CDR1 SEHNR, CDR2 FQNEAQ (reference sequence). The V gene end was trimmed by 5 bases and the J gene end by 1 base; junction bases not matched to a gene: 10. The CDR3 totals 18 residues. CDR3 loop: CASSARTGPLSGANVLTF. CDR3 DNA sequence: TGTGCCAGCAGCGCCCGGACAGGGCCCCTATCTGGGGCCAACGTCCTGACTTTC.

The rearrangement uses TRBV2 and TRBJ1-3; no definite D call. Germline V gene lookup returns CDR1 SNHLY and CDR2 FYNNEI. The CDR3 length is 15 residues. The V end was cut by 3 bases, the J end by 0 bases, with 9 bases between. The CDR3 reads CASSESGDSGNTIYF. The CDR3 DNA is TGTGCCAGCAGTGAGAGCGGGGACTCTGGAAACACCATATATTTT. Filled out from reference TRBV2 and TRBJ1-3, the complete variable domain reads EPEVTQTPSHQVTQMGQEVILRCVPISNHLYFYWYRQILGQKVEFLVSFYNNEISEKSEIFDDQFSVERPDGSNFTLKIRSTKLEDSAMYFCASSESGDSGNTIYFGEGSWLTVV.

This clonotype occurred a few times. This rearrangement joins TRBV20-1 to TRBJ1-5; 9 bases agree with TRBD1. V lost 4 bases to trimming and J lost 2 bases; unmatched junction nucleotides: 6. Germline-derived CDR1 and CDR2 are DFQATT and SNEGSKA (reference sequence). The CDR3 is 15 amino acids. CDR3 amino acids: CSAKQGAGGNQPQHF. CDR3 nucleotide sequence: TGCAGTGCTAAACAGGGGGCAGGGGGCAATCAGCCCCAGCATTTT.